These T cell receptor beta chains were read from a single sample in a study of tumor-infiltrating lymphocytes in oesophageal squamous cell carcinoma. TCRdb itself ran the PCR reads through MiXCR, one entry per CDR3 protein. The sample has over 9,500 distinct CDR3 sequences, roughly 54% seen once. The sequenced material came from esophageal tumor tissue. The receptors were sampled from a male donor with esophageal squamous cell carcinoma. The CDR3 runs from the conserved cysteine through the conserved F or W. The D gene is left open where the match is weak. Clone sizes are given selectively: once, few, many, or a class where the clone is expanded.

V	size	length	D	J	DNA	CDR3
TRBV19	many	16	TRBD1	TRBJ2-1	TGTGCCAGTAGTATTTCCGGGACAGGGGGAAAAAATGAGCAGTTCTTC	CASSISGTGGKNEQFF
TRBV6-9	-	17	TRBD2	TRBJ2-7	TGTGCCAGCAGTTCTACTAGCGGGGGTAACTCCTACAATGAGCAGTACTTC	CASSSTSGGNSYNEQYF
TRBV7-3	-	12	-	TRBJ2-1	TGTGCCAGCAGCGCGTCCAGGGGTGAGCAGTTCTTC	CASSASRGEQFF
TRBV10-2	-	14	-	TRBJ2-3	TGCGCCAGCAGTCTGACTTCGACCACAGATACGCAGTATTTT	CASSLTSTTDTQYF
TRBV7-2	-	15	TRBD1	TRBJ2-3	TGTGCCAGCAGCTTTAGGACAGGGGGCGCGGATACGCAGTATTTT	CASSFRTGGADTQYF
TRBV7-6	few	16	TRBD2	TRBJ2-5	TGTGCCAGCAGCACTGGACTAGCGGGAGGGAAAGAGACCCAGTACTTC	CASSTGLAGGKETQYF
TRBV6-5	-	13	TRBD2	TRBJ2-5	TGTGCCAGCAGTTACTCAGGACTAGCGGGAGAAGGCTTC	CASSYSGLAGEGF
TRBV14	many	13	-	TRBJ2-3	TGTGCCAGCAGCCGAACCCCCAGGGATACGCAGTATTTT	CASSRTPRDTQYF
TRBV7-2	-	15	-	TRBJ2-5	TGTGCCAGCATCCCCGGCTCCAGGGTAGGCTCACCCCTCCACTTC	CASIPGSRVGSPLHF
TRBV27	-	14	TRBD1	TRBJ1-2	TGTGCCAGCAAAGGGACAGGGTGGGACTATGGCTACACCTTC	CASKGTGWDYGYTF
TRBV7-2	-	14	-	TRBJ2-5	TGTGCCAGCAGCTTCCGGGAAAACCAAGAGACCCAGTACTTC	CASSFRENQETQYF
TRBV10-3	-	15	-	TRBJ2-1	TGTGCCATCAGGGAAAGGAGGGATCCTGACAATGAGCAGTTCTTC	CAIRERRDPDNEQFF
TRBV7-9	medium-sized	12	-	TRBJ2-7	TGTGCCAGCAGCAGCGGAACCTACGAGCAGTACTTC	CASSSGTYEQYF
TRBV6-1	-	12	-	TRBJ2-7	TGTGCCAGCAGTGAAACGACCTACGAGCAGTACTTC	CASSETTYEQYF
TRBV11-2	large	13	TRBD1	TRBJ2-7	TGTGCCAGCAGGCATACAGGGGTCTACGAGCAGTACTTC	CASRHTGVYEQYF
TRBV7-3	-	17	TRBD1	TRBJ2-1	TGTGCCAGCAGCTTATCCCCCTCAAACAGGGGGGACAATGAGCAGTTCTTC	CASSLSPSNRGDNEQFF